This is a list of T cell receptor beta chains from one sample in a study of tissue T cells after allogeneic stem cell transplantation. Here immunoSEQ multiplex PCR was the method, and the copy in TCRdb shows in-frame clones only, minus some. Here the sample spans 500 or so clones, roughly 89% being singletons. The sample in question was liver tissue, obtained at autopsy. Source of these receptors: a male patient between 35 and 75 years old with steroid-refractory graft-versus-host disease after an allogeneic stem cell transplant. Some T cells may have originated in the graft donor. Each CDR3 is given with its conserved first and last residue. The D gene is left open where the match is weak. Some rows mark clone size as missing; the rest say once, few, many or name a class of expanded clone.

CDR3 length | clone size | D gene | J gene | V gene | CDR3 protein | CDR3 DNA
18 | once | . | TRBJ2-1 | TRBV3-1/TRBV3-2 | CASSQVGGGGSSYNEQFF | TGTGCCAGCAGCCAAGTGGGCGGCGGGGGCTCCTCCTACAATGAGCAGTTCTTC
15 | . | . | TRBJ2-7 | TRBV4-2 | CASSQETEPTSQQYF | TGTGCCAGCAGCCAAGAGACGGAACCTACGTCCCAGCAGTACTTC
14 | . | . | TRBJ2-7 | TRBV4-3 | CASSQEGGAGEQYF | TGCGCCAGCAGCCAAGAGGGTGGCGCAGGTGAGCAGTACTTC
13 | . | . | TRBJ2-7 | TRBV5-6 | CASNPQSEDEQYF | TGTGCCAGCAACCCGCAGTCCGAGGACGAGCAGTACTTC
17 | . | TRBD2 | TRBJ2-7 | TRBV4-3 | CASSQDSLAGGPYEQYF | TGCGCCAGCAGCCAAGATAGTCTAGCGGGGGGGCCCTACGAGCAGTACTTC
17 | few | TRBD2 | TRBJ2-2 | TRBV13 | CASSTYVAGGRTGELFF | TGTGCCAGCAGCACCTATGTAGCGGGGGGGCGCACCGGGGAGCTGTTTTTT
15 | . | TRBD2 | TRBJ2-3 | TRBV5-1 | CASSESGGRGDTQYF | TGCGCCAGCAGCGAAAGCGGGGGGAGGGGAGATACGCAGTATTTT
15 | . | . | TRBJ2-3 | TRBV3-1/TRBV3-2 | CASSQMAVGTDTQYF | TGTGCCAGCAGCCAGATGGCCGTGGGCACAGATACGCAGTATTTT
16 | . | TRBD2 | TRBJ2-7 | TRBV4-3 | CASSQEGGIGSYEQYF | TGCGCCAGCAGCCAAGAGGGAGGGATTGGATCCTACGAGCAGTACTTC
16 | . | . | TRBJ1-2 | TRBV27 | CASSFRDGRRDYGYTF | TGTGCCAGCAGTTTCAGGGACGGACGTCGAGACTATGGCTACACCTTC
16 | . | . | TRBJ2-7 | TRBV21-1 | CASSKAGGTPTYEQYF | TGTGCCAGCAGCAAAGCGGGGGGGACACCGACTTACGAGCAGTACTTC
13 | . | . | TRBJ2-5 | TRBV27 | CASSLAGLETQYF | TGTGCCAGCAGTTTAGCGGGGCTGGAGACCCAGTACTTC
15 | once | . | TRBJ2-7 | TRBV11-2 | CASSPPAAAAYEQYF | TGTGCCAGCAGCCCTCCGGCGGCGGCGGCCTACGAGCAGTACTTC
16 | . | TRBD1 | TRBJ1-6 | TRBV5-5 | CASSIYDRGLFSPLHF | TGTGCCAGCAGCATATACGACAGGGGGTTGTTTTCACCCCTCCACTTT
14 | . | . | TRBJ2-2 | TRBV3-1/TRBV3-2 | CASSQSQNTGELFF | TGTGCCAGCAGCCAATCACAGAACACCGGGGAGCTGTTTTTT
16 | . | TRBD2 | TRBJ2-3 | TRBV4-3 | CASSQREEGLTDTQYF | TGCGCCAGCAGCCAACGGGAGGAGGGTCTAACAGATACGCAGTATTTT
14 | . | . | TRBJ1-2 | TRBV3-1/TRBV3-2 | CASSRVSGEGGYTF | TGTGCCAGCAGCCGAGTATCAGGGGAAGGTGGCTACACCTTC
15 | . | . | TRBJ2-5 | TRBV19 | CASSAPGIFGETQYF | TGTGCCAGTAGTGCGCCGGGAATTTTCGGGGAGACCCAGTACTTC
16 | . | . | TRBJ1-3 | TRBV28 | CASRGGAENSGNTIYF | TGTGCCAGCAGGGGGGGTGCGGAAAACTCTGGAAACACCATATATTTT
12 | . | . | TRBJ2-1 | TRBV11-3 | CASATSGNEQFF | TGTGCCAGCGCCACATCCGGAAATGAGCAGTTCTTC
14 | . | TRBD1 | TRBJ2-1 | TRBV11-2 | CASSPGTGFDEQFF | TGTGCCAGCAGCCCCGGGACAGGGTTCGATGAGCAGTTCTTC
15 | . | TRBD1 | TRBJ1-1 | TRBV19 | CASSIEDRGSTEAFF | TGTGCCAGTAGTATTGAAGACAGGGGCTCAACTGAAGCTTTCTTT
18 | . | TRBD1 | TRBJ1-6 | TRBV5-4 | CASSPTGGLSSYNSPLHF | TGTGCCAGCAGCCCAACAGGGGGCCTCAGCTCCTATAATTCACCCCTCCACTTT
15 | . | . | TRBJ2-7 | TRBV9 | CASSVGGESSYEQYF | TGTGCCAGCAGCGTAGGAGGGGAGAGCTCCTACGAGCAGTACTTC
17 | . | . | TRBJ2-6 | TRBV5-5 | CASDRCVSHKVGHVLTF | TGTGCCAGCGATCGTTGTGTCTCGCACAAAGTCGGGCACGTCCTGACTTTC
15 | . | . | TRBJ2-3 | TRBV9 | CASSVAVRGVDTQYF | TGTGCCAGCAGCGTAGCTGTTAGGGGGGTGGATACGCAGTATTTT
13 | . | TRBD1 | TRBJ1-5 | TRBV6-5 | CASSQGGNQPQHF | TGTGCCAGCAGTCAGGGGGGCAATCAGCCCCAGCATTTT
18 | few | TRBD1 | TRBJ1-1 | TRBV7-9 | CASSLARDMTRPGGEAFF | TGTGCCAGCAGCTTAGCGCGGGACATGACGCGCCCAGGGGGTGAAGCTTTCTTT
13 | once | . | TRBJ2-5 | TRBV19 | CASSIQTQETQYF | TGTGCCAGTAGTATCCAAACTCAAGAGACCCAGTACTTC
12 | . | . | TRBJ2-5 | TRBV5-1 | CASSYQQETQYF | TGCGCCAGCAGCTACCAACAAGAGACCCAGTACTTC
17 | . | TRBD2 | TRBJ2-1 | TRBV6-4 | CASSDRASGGGYNEQFF | TGTGCCAGCAGTGACAGGGCTAGCGGGGGGGGATACAATGAGCAGTTCTTC